Sequencing of this T cell receptor (beta chain) was carried out in a study of CD8 T cells in Susac syndrome. CD8+ and CD4+ T cells from blood underwent TCR beta sequencing. Negative isolation yielded CD8+ and CD4+ T cells; FACS enriched TEMRA cells. Reverse transcription used about 0.45 to 1 ug RNA and random hexamers. TCRdb reanalysed the immunoSEQ multiplex PCR reads using MiXCR and keeps one entry per CDR3 protein. This table has about 250,000 distinct CDR3 sequences, 93% appearing once. Germline CDR1 and CDR2: MNHNY and SVGAGI (reference sequence). The germline V and J ends were trimmed by 0 bases and 1 base, with 10 bases remaining between them. CDR3 length: 15 residues.

This TCR was sampled from a human donor with multiple sclerosis. The chain links TRBV6-6 to TRBJ2-7; the D gene is possibly TRBD1 (5 bases). The sequenced material came from CD4+ T cells from PBMCs. The CDR3 DNA reads as TGTGCCAGCAGTTACTCGAGTACAGGATCCTACGAGCAGTACTTC. Its protein is CASSYSSTGSYEQYF.